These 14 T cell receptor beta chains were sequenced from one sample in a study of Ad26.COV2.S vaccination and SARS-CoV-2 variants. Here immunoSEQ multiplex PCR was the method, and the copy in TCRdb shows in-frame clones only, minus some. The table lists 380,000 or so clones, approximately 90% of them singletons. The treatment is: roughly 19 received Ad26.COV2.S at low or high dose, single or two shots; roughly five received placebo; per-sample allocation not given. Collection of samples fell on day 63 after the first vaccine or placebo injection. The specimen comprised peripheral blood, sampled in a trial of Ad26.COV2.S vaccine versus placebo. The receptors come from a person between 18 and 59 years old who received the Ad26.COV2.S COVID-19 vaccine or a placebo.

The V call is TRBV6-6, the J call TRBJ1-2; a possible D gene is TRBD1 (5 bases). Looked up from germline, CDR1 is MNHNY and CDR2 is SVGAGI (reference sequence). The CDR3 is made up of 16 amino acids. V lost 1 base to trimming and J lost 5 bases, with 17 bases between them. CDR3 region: CASSYWGGVDLYGYTF. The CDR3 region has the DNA TGTGCCAGCAGTTACTGGGGGGGGGTGGACCTTTATGGCTACACCTTC.

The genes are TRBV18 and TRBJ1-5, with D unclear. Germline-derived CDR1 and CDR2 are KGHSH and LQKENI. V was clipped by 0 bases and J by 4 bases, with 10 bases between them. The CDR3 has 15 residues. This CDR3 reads CASSPPGTPNQPQHF. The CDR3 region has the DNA TGTGCCAGCTCACCACCGGGTACCCCTAATCAGCCCCAGCATTTT.

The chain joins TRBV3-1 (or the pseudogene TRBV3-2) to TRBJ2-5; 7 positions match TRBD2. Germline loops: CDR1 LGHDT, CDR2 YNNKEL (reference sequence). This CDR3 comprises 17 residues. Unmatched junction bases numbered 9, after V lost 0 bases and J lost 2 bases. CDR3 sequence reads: CASSQDGAASGQETQYF. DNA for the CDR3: TGTGCCAGCAGCCAAGATGGAGCGGCTAGCGGACAAGAGACCCAGTACTTC.

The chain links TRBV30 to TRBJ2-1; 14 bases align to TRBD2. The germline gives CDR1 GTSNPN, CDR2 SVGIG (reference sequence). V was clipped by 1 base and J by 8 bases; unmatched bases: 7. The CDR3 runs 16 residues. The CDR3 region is CAWSGGLAGVRDEQFF. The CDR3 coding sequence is TGTGCCTGGAGTGGGGGACTAGCGGGAGTGAGGGATGAGCAGTTCTTC.

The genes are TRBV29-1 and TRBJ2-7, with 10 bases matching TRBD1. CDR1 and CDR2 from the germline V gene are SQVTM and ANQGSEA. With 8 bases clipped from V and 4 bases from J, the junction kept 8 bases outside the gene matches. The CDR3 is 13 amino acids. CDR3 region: CSITRDRGYEQYF. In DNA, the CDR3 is TGCAGCATAACCCGGGACAGGGGATACGAGCAGTACTTC.

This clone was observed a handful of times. The CDR3, as DNA: TGTGCCAGCAGCCAAGCCCGGGTGTCCACCGGGGAGCTGTTTTTT. It encodes CASSQARVSTGELFF. The V and J genes are TRBV3-1 (or the pseudogene TRBV3-2) and TRBJ2-2; D not resolved. The V and J ends lost 1 base and 4 bases respectively, with 10 bases between them. This CDR3 is 15 amino acids long. CDR1 LGHDT and CDR2 YNNKEL come from the germline V gene (reference sequence).

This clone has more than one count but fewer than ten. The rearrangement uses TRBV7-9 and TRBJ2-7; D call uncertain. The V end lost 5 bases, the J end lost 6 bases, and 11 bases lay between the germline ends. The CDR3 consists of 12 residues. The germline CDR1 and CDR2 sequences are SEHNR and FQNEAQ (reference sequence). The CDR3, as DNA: TGTGCCAGCAGCCCTGCCTCAGGCGAGCAGTACTTC. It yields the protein CASSPASGEQYF.

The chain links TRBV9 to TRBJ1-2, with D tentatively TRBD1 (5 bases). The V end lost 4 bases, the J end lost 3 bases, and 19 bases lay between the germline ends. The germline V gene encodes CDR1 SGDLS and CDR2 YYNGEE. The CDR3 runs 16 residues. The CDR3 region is CASSSPRWGTDYGYTF. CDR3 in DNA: TGTGCCAGCAGCTCACCTAGATGGGGGACCGACTATGGCTACACCTTC. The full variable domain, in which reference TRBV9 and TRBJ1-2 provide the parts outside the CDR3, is DSGVTQTPKHLITATGQRVTLRCSPRSGDLSVYWYQQSLDQGLQFLIQYYNGEERAKGNILERFSAQQFPDLHSELNLSSLELGDSALYFCASSSPRWGTDYGYTFGSGTRLTVV.

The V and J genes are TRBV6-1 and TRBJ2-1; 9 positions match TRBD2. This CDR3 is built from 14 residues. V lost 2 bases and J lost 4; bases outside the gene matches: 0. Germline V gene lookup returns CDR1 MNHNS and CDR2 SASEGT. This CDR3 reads CASSELAGYNEQFF. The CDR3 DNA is TGTGCCAGCAGTGAACTAGCGGGATACAATGAGCAGTTCTTC.

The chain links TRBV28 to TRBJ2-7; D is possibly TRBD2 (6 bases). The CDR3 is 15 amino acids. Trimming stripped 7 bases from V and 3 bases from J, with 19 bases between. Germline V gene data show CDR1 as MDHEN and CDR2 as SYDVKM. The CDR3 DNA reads TGTGCCAGCAAAGAATCCTCCGGGGGAGGCTACGAGCAGTACTTC. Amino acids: CASKESSGGGYEQYF. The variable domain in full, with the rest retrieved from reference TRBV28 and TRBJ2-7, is DVKVTQSSRYLVKRTGEKVFLECVQDMDHENMFWYRQDPGLGLRLIYFSYDVKMKEKGDIPEGYSVSREKKERFSLILESASTNQTSMYLCASKESSGGGYEQYFGPGTRLTVT.

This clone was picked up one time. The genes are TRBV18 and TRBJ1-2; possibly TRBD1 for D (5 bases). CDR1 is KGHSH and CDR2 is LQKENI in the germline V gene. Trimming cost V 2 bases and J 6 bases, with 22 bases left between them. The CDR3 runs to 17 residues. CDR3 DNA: TGTGCCAGCTCACCATTCAGCGGCGTAGGGGCTCAGGATGGCTACACCTTC. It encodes CASSPFSGVGAQDGYTF.

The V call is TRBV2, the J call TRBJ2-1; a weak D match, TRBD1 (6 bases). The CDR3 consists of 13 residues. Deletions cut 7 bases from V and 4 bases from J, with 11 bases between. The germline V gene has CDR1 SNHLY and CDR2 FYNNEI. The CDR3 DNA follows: TGTGCCAGCATTGAGACAGGTTACAATGAGCAGTTCTTC. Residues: CASIETGYNEQFF.

In nucleotides, the CDR3 is TGTGCCAGCAGGTCAACGAGCACAGATACGCAGTATTTT. Translation: CASRSTSTDTQYF. The chain employs TRBV27 and TRBJ2-3; the D is unclear. CDR1 is MNHEY, CDR2 SMNVEV, per germline (reference sequence). Trimming took off 6 bases at V and 0 bases at J, with 7 bases between the two ends. The CDR3 spans 13 residues.

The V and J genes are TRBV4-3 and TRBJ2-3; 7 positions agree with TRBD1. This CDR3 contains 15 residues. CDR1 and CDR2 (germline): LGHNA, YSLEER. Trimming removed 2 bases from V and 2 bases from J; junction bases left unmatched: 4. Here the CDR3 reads CASSQFGQDTDTQYF. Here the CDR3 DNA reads TGCGCCAGCAGCCAATTCGGACAGGACACAGATACGCAGTATTTT.